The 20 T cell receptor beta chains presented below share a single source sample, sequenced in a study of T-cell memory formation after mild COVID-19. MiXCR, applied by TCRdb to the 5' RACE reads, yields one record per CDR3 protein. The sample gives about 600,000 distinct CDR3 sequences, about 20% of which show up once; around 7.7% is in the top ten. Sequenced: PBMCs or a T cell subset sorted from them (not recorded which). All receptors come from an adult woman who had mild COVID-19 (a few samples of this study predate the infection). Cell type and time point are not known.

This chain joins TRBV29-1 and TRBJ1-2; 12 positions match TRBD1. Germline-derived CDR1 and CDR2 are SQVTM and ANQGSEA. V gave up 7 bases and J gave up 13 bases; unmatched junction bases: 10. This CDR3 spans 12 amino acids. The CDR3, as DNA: TGCAGCGAGGTTGAGGGACAGGGGGCTTTCACCTTC. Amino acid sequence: CSEVEGQGAFTF.

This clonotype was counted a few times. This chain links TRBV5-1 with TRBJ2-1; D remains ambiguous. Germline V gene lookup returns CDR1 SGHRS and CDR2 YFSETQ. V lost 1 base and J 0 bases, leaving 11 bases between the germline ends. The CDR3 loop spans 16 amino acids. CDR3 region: CASSLTDRISYNEQFF. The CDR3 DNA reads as TGCGCCAGCAGCTTGACAGACCGAATCTCCTACAATGAGCAGTTCTTC.

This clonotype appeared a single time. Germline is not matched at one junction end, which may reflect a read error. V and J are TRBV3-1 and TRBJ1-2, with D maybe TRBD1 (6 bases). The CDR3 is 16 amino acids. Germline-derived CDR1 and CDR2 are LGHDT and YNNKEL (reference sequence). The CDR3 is CASSRQATSSNCGYTF. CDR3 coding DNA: TGTGCCAGCAGCCGACAGGCGACCTCATCCAACTGTGGCTACACCTTC. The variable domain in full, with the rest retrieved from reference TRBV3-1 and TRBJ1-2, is DTAVSQTPKYLVTQMGNDKSIKCEQNLGHDTMYWYKQDSKKFLKIMFSYNNKELIINETVPNRFSPKSPDKAHLNLHINSLELGDSAVYFCASSRQATSSNCGYTFGSGTRLTVV.

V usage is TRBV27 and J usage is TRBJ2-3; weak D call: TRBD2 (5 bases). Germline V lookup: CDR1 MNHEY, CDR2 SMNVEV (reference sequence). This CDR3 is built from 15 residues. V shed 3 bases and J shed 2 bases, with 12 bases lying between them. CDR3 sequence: CASSFSGLYTDTQYF. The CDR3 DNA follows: TGTGCCAGCAGTTTTTCTGGACTTTACACAGATACGCAGTATTTT.

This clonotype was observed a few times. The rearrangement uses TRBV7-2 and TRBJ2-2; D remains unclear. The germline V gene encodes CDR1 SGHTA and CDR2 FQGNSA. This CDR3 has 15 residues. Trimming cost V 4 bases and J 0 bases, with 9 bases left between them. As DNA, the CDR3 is TGTGCCAGCAGCTCCGGACGGACGAACACCGGGGAGCTGTTTTTT. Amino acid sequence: CASSSGRTNTGELFF.

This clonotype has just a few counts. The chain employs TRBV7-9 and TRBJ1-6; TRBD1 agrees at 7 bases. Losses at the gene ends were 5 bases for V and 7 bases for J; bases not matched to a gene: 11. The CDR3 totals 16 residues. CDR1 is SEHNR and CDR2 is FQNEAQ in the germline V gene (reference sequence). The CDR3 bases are TGTGCCAGCAGCCTCGACTCCACAGGGGCGAATTCACCCCTCCACTTT. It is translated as CASSLDSTGANSPLHF.

CDR3 protein: CASSEPGLAQSTDTQYF. The DNA of the CDR3 is TGTGCCAGCAGTGAGCCGGGACTAGCGCAAAGCACAGATACGCAGTATTTT. This sequence joins TRBV25-1 and TRBJ2-3, with 10 positions matching TRBD2. The V segment lost 3 bases and the J segment 0 bases; nucleotides outside the gene matches: 6. The CDR3 is 17 amino acids. Germline lookup yields CDR1 MGHDK and CDR2 SYGVNS.

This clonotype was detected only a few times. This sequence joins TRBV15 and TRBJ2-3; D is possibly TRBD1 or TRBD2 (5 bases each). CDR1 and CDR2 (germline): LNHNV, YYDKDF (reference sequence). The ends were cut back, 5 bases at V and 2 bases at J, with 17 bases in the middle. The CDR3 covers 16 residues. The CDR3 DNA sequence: TGTGCCACCAGCGCCGCGGCCTACGGGGCCACAGATACGCAGTATTTT. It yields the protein CATSAAAYGATDTQYF.

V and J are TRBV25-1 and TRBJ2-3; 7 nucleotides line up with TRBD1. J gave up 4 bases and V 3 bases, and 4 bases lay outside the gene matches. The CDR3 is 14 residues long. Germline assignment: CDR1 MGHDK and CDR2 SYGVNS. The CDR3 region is CASSDRTGSDTQYF. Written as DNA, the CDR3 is TGTGCCAGCAGTGACCGGACAGGATCAGATACGCAGTATTTT.

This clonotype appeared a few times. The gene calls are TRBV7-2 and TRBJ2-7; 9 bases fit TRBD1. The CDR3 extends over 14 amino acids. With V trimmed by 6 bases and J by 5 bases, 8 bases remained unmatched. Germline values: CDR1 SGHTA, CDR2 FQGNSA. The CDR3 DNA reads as TGTGCCAGCAGATCCGGGACAGGGTGGGACGAGCAGTACTTC. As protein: CASRSGTGWDEQYF.

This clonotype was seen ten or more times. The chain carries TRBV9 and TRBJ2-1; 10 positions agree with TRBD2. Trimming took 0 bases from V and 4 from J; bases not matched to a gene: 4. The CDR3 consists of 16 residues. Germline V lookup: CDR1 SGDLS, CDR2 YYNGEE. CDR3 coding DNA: TGTGCCAGCAGCGTAGGTCAGCGGGGGGGTTACAATGAGCAGTTCTTC. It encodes CASSVGQRGGYNEQFF.

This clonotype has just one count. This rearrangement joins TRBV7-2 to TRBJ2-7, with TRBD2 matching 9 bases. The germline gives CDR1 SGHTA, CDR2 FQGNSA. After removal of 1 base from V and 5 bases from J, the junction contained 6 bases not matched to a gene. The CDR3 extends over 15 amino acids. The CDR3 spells CASSLVSGSGNEQYF. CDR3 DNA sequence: TGTGCCAGCAGCTTAGTTAGCGGGAGTGGGAACGAGCAGTACTTC.

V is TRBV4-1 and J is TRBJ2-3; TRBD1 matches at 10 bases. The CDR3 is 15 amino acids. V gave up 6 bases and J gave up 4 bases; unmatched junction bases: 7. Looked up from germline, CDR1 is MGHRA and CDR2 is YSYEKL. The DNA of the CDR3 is TGCGCCAGCAGTCGACTGACAGGGGGCGCAGATACGCAGTATTTT. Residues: CASSRLTGGADTQYF.

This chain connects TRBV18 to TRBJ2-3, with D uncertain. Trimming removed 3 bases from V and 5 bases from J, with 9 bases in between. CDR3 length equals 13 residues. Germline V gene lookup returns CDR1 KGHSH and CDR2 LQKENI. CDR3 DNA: TGTGCCAGCTCACCCAGCTTTCAAGATACGCAGTATTTT. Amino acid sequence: CASSPSFQDTQYF.

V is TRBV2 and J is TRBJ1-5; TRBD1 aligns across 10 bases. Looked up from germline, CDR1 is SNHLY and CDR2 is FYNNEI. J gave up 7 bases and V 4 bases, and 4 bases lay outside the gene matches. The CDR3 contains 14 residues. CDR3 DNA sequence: TGTGCCAGCAGTGGGACAGGGGGGGAACAGCCCCAGCATTTT. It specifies CASSGTGGEQPQHF.

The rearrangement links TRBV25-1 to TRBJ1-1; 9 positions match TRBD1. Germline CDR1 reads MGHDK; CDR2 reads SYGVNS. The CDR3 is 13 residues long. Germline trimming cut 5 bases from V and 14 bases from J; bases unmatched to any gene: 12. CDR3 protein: CASSSVLGTGYFF. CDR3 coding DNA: TGTGCCAGCAGTTCGGTCTTAGGGACAGGGTACTTCTTT.

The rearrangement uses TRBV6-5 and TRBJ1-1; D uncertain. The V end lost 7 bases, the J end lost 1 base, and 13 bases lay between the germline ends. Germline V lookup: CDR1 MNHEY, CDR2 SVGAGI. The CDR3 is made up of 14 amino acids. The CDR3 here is CASKKSHSNTEAFF. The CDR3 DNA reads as TGTGCCAGCAAAAAGTCCCACTCGAACACTGAAGCTTTCTTT.

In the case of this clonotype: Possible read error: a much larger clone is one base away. The CDR3 DNA reads as TGCAGTGCTAGTCCTAGCTTCCTAGCGGGGGGACTCCCCTACAATGAGCAGTTCTTC. Its protein product is CSASPSFLAGGLPYNEQFF. The chain links TRBV20-1 to TRBJ2-1; TRBD2 aligns across 11 bases. CDR3 size: 19 residues. The trim removed 3 bases at V and 2 bases at J, leaving 15 bases unmatched. Germline CDR1 reads DFQATT; CDR2 reads SNEGSKA (reference sequence).

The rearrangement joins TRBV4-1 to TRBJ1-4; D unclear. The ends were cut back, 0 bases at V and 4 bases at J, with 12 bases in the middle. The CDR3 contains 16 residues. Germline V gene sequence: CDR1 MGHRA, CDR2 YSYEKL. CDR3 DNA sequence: TGCGCCAGCAGCCAAGAGGGCGGGAGGGATAATGAAAAACTGTTTTTT. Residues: CASSQEGGRDNEKLFF.

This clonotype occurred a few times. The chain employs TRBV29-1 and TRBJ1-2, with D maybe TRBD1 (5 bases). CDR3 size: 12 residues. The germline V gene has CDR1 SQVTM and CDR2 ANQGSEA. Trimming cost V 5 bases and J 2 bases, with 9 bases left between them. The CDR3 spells CSVPWGNYGYTF. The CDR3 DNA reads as TGCAGCGTTCCGTGGGGGAACTATGGCTACACCTTC.